Listed below are T cell receptor beta chains from one sample, sequenced in a study of early T cells in non-severe SARS-CoV-2 infection. Via MiXCR, TCRdb re-called the 5' RACE reads, giving one row per CDR3 protein. The sample records more than 55,000 distinct CDR3 sequences, 8.5% to 10% being singletons. The source material was whole blood. The receptor set was obtained from an adult who was a healthcare worker with PCR-confirmed SARS-CoV-2 infection or an uninfected control (not recorded which). CDR3s include the opening cysteine and the closing phenylalanine or tryptophan. The order of the fields is V gene, D gene, J gene, clone size, CDR3 protein, CDR3 DNA. A D gene is named only where the DNA matches it firmly. For some rows the clone size is stated as once, few or many, or as a class when expanded; others skip it.

TRBV6-5	TRBD1	TRBJ1-2	many	CASSLDRNYGYTF	TGTGCCAGCAGCTTGGACAGGAACTATGGCTACACCTTC
TRBV4-2	NA	TRBJ2-7	NA	CASSQEWRSAYEQYF	TGTGCCAGCAGCCAAGAATGGCGGAGCGCTTACGAGCAGTACTTC
TRBV28	TRBD1	TRBJ2-5	many	CASTPDRVVETQYF	TGTGCCAGCACCCCGGACAGGGTCGTCGAGACCCAGTACTTC
TRBV7-8	NA	TRBJ2-3	few	CASSPSERGTDTQYF	TGTGCCAGCAGCCCTTCTGAGCGGGGCACAGATACGCAGTATTTT
TRBV7-2	TRBD1	TRBJ2-7	few	CASSLGPGQGRNEQYF	TGTGCCAGCAGCTTGGGCCCTGGACAGGGTCGGAACGAGCAGTACTTC
TRBV7-2	TRBD1	TRBJ2-2	many	CASSLLGQGATGELFF	TGTGCCAGCAGCTTGTTGGGACAGGGGGCTACCGGGGAGCTGTTTTTT
TRBV5-1	NA	TRBJ2-2	many	CASSPRDTGELFF	TGCGCCAGCAGCCCTAGAGACACCGGGGAGCTGTTTTTT
TRBV6-1	NA	TRBJ2-7	NA	CASSELYEQYF	TGTGCCAGCAGTGAACTTTACGAGCAGTACTTC
TRBV10-3	NA	TRBJ2-3	many	CASREGVGDTQYF	TGTGCCTCCCGTGAGGGCGTTGGAGATACGCAGTATTTT
TRBV18	NA	TRBJ2-1	few	CASSPRGLDNEQFF	TGTGCCAGCTCACCAAGGGGCTTGGACAATGAGCAGTTCTTC
TRBV6-6	NA	TRBJ2-5	many	CASSFGRGRLAQETQYF	TGTGCCAGCAGTTTCGGGAGGGGGCGGCTGGCGCAAGAGACCCAGTACTTC
TRBV20-1	NA	TRBJ2-1	few	CSARSVGPYNEQFF	TGCAGTGCTAGGAGCGTTGGGCCCTACAATGAGCAGTTCTTC
TRBV4-2	NA	TRBJ2-5	few	CASSQAGETQYF	TGTGCCAGCAGCCAAGCGGGAGAGACCCAGTACTTC
TRBV19	NA	TRBJ2-6	many	CASISDSGANVLTF	TGTGCCAGTATATCGGACTCTGGGGCCAACGTCCTGACTTTC
TRBV20-1	NA	TRBJ2-3	few	CSASGVTDTQYF	TGCAGTGCTAGTGGGGTGACAGATACGCAGTATTTT
TRBV11-3	TRBD2	TRBJ2-7	few	CASSPLLAGLSYEQYF	TGTGCCAGCAGCCCACTCCTAGCGGGACTATCCTACGAGCAGTACTTC
TRBV28	TRBD2	TRBJ2-3	few	CATGTSGMGDTQYF	TGTGCCACGGGGACTAGCGGGATGGGAGATACGCAGTATTTT
TRBV20-1	NA	TRBJ2-5	few	CSAGSVRDQETQYF	TGCAGTGCCGGGTCCGTCAGGGACCAAGAGACCCAGTACTTC
TRBV5-1	TRBD1	TRBJ2-2	NA	CATKGRTGSTGELFF	TGCGCCACGAAAGGAAGGACAGGGTCCACCGGGGAGCTGTTTTTT
TRBV6-2/TRBV6-3	NA	TRBJ2-4	few	CASLALGSQFGNIQYF	TGTGCCAGCTTGGCGTTGGGGTCACAATTTGGAAACATTCAGTACTTC
TRBV7-3	TRBD2	TRBJ2-1	NA	CASSYTGTSGSSYNEQFF	TGTGCCAGCAGCTATACCGGGACTAGCGGGAGCTCCTACAATGAGCAGTTCTTC